The clone carrying this T cell receptor (beta chain) was detected ten times or more. The antigen remains unidentified. The sample originates from a study of regulatory T cells in long-lasting Graves disease. Findings and caveats of the study: What was studied was peripheral blood only, and not thyroid tissue.

Sequencing libraries for TCR beta were prepared with iRepertoire HTBI primers and Arm-PCR of CDR3 regions. TCRdb itself ran the multiplex PCR reads through MiXCR, one entry per CDR3 protein. This repertoire shows 400,000 to 500,000 distinct CDR3 sequences, around 21% found once; its top ten account for about 7.8%. Trimming took off 5 bases at V and 6 bases at J, with 10 bases between the two ends. This CDR3 contains 13 residues. CDR1 MNHNS and CDR2 SASEGT come from the germline V gene. Time point meaning: persistent/refractory GD, antithyroid drugs over 5 years with positive TRAb. Scientists built the TCR library using RNA that was extracted from PBMCs.

This clonotype was obtained from a female donor with Graves disease. Specimen: peripheral blood mononuclear cells (PBMCs), collected when the disease was refractory, from a patient treated with antithyroid drugs. The V call is TRBV6-1, the J call TRBJ2-2; the D gene is possibly TRBD2 (5 bases). CDR3 nucleotide sequence: TGTGCCAGCAGTAAAACTAGGCCCGGGGAGCTGTTTTTT. It codes for CASSKTRPGELFF.